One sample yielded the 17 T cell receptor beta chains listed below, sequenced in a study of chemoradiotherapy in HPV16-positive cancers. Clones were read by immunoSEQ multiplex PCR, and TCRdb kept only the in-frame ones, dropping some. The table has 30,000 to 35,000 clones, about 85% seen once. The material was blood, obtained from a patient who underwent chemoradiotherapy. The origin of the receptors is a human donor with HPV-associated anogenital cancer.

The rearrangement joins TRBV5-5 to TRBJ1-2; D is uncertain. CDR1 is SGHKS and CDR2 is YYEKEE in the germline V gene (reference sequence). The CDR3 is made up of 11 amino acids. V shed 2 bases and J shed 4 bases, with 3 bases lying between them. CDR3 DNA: TGTGCCAGCAGCTTCCTCTATGGCTACACCTTC. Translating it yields CASSFLYGYTF.

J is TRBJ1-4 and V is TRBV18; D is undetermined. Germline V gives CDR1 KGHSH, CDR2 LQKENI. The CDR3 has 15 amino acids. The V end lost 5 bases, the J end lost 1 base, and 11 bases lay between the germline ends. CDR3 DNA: TGTGCCAGCTCATCGACCGTGCAAACTAATGAAAAACTGTTTTTT. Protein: CASSSTVQTNEKLFF.

In DNA form, the CDR3 reads TGTGCCAGCAGTGACAGACATGGCTACACCTTC. As protein: CASSDRHGYTF. J is TRBJ1-2 and V is TRBV6-4, with no clear D. Germline loops: CDR1 MRHNA, CDR2 SNTAGT. Trimming stripped 2 bases from V and 6 bases from J, with 4 bases between. CDR3 length: 11 residues.

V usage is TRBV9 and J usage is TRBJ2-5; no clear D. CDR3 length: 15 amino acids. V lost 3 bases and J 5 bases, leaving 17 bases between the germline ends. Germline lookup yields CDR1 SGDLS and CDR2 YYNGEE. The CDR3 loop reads CASSARLDLRETQYF. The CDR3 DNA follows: TGTGCCAGCAGCGCGCGACTGGATCTTCGGGAGACCCAGTACTTC.

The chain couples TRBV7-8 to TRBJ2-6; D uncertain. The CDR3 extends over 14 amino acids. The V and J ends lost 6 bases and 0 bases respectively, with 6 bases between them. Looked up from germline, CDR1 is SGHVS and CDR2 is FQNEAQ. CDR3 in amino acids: CASSDSSGANVLTF. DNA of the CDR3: TGTGCCAGCAGTGATAGCTCTGGGGCCAACGTCCTGACTTTC.

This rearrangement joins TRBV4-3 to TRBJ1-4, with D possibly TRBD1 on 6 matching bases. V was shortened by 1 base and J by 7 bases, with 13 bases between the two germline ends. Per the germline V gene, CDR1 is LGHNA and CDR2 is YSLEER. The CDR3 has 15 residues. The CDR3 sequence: CASSQAGTIGEKLFF. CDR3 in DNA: TGCGCCAGCAGCCAAGCCGGGACAATCGGTGAAAAACTGTTTTTT.

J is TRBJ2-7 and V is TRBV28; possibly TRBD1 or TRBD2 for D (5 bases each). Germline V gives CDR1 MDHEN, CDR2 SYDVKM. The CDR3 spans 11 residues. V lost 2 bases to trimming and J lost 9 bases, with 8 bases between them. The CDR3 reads CASSLPGRQYF. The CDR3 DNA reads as TGTGCCAGCAGTTTACCGGGACGGCAGTACTTC.

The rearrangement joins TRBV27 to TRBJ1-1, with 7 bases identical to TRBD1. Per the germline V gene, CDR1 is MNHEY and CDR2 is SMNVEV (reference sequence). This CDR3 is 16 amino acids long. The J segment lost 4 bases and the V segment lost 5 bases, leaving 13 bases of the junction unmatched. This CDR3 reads CASSPSWDSLATEAFF. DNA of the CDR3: TGTGCCAGCAGTCCCTCATGGGACAGCTTGGCCACTGAAGCTTTCTTT.

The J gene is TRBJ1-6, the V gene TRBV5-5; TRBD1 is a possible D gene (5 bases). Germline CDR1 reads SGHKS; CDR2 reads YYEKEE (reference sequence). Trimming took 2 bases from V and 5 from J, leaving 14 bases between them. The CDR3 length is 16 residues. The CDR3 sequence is CASSLRPIRDNSPLHF. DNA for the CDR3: TGTGCCAGCAGCTTACGCCCTATCAGGGATAATTCACCCCTCCACTTT.

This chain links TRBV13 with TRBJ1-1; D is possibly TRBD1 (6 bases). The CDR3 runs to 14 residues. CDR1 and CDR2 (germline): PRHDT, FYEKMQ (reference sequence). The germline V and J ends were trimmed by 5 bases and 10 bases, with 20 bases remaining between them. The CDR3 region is CASSPPGHIRGAFF. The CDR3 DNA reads TGTGCCAGCAGCCCGCCGGGACACATAAGAGGAGCTTTCTTT.

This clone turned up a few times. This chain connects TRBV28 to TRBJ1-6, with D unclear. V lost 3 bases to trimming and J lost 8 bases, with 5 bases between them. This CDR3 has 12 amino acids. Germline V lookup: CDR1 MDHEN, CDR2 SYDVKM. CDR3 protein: CASSFTDSPLHF. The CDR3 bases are TGTGCCAGCAGTTTCACGGATTCACCCCTCCACTTT.

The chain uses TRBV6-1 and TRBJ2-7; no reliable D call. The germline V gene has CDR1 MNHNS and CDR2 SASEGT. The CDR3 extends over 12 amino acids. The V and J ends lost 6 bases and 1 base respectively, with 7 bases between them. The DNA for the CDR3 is TGTGCCAGCAGGCGAGGATCCTACGAGCAGTACTTC. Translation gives CASRRGSYEQYF.

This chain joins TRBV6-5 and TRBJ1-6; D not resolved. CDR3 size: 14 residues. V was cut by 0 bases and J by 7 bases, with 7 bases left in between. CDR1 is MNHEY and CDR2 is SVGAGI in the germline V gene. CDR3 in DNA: TGTGCCAGCAGTTACTCCTTGGTAAATTCACCCCTCCACTTT. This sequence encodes CASSYSLVNSPLHF.

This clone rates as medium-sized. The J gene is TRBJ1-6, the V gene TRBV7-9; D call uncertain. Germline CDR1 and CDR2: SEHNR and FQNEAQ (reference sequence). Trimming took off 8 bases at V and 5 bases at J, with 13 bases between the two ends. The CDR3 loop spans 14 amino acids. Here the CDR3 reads CASRQYQNNSPLHF. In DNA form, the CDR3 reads TGTGCCAGCCGACAATACCAAAATAATTCACCCCTCCACTTT.

CDR3 loop: CASSPDDRGHGYTF. The CDR3 region has the DNA TGCGCCAGCAGCCCGGATGACAGGGGGCATGGCTACACCTTC. The chain recombines TRBV5-1 with TRBJ1-2, with 10 bases lining up with TRBD1. This CDR3 is built from 14 residues. The junction had 6 bases not matched to a gene; V was cut back by 4 bases and J by 6 bases. Germline V gene sequence: CDR1 SGHRS, CDR2 YFSETQ.

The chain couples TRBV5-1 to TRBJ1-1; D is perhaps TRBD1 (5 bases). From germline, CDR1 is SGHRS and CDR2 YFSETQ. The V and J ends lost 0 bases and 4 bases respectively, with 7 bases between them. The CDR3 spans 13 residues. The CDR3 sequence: CASSLGGTTEAFF. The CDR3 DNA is TGCGCCAGCAGCTTGGGGGGGACCACTGAAGCTTTCTTT.

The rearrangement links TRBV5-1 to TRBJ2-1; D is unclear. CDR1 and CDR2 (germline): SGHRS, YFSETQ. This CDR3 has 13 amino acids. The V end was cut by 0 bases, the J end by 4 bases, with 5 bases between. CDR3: CASSLEPYNEQFF. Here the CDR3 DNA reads TGCGCCAGCAGCTTGGAACCATACAATGAGCAGTTCTTC.